The 2 T cell receptor beta chains in this list originate from one sample, sequenced in a study of breast tumors, draining lymph nodes, adjacent tissues. MiXCR, applied by TCRdb to the multiplex PCR reads, yields one record per CDR3 protein. The table lists approximately 280,000 distinct CDR3 sequences, about 33% of them singletons. Samples came from axillary lymph nodes draining the breast cancer. The sample consisted of axillary lymph node tissue. These receptors were taken from a female donor with breast cancer. Some clones in this sample may be carry-over from other donors' samples.

This clonotype was counted ten times or more. The V gene is TRBV5-8, the J gene TRBJ1-3; D possibly corresponds to TRBD1 (6 bases). V was clipped by 1 base and J by 0 bases, with 8 bases between them. Germline lookup yields CDR1 SGHTS and CDR2 YDEGEE. The length of the CDR3 is 15 residues. Written as DNA, the CDR3 is TGTGCCAGCAGCTTGCTCAGGGGCTCTGGAAACACCATATATTTT. This gives the protein CASSLLRGSGNTIYF. The full variable domain, with the rest looked up from reference TRBV5-8 and TRBJ1-3, is EAGVTQSPTHLIKTRGQQATLRCSPISGHTSVYWYQQALGLGLQFLLWYDEGEERNRGNFPPRFSGRQFPNYSSELNVNALELEDSALYLCASSLLRGSGNTIYFGEGSWLTVV.

This clonotype has at least ten counts. The chain links TRBV11-2 to TRBJ2-1, with 8 bases matching TRBD2. The CDR3 is 16 residues long. Germline lookup yields CDR1 SGHAT and CDR2 FQNNGV. Trimming removed 4 bases from V and 1 base from J; junction bases left unmatched: 6. This chain's CDR3 is CASSSNLAGSYNEQFF. As DNA, the CDR3 is TGTGCCAGCAGCTCCAACCTAGCGGGTTCCTACAATGAGCAGTTCTTC.